These T cell receptor beta chains were read from a single sample in a study of PD-1 blockade in classical Hodgkin lymphoma. Assay: immunoSEQ multiplex PCR; the TCRdb copy retains only in-frame clones and omits some. Counted here are tens of thousands of clones, 90% to 95% occurring once; the ten biggest clones make up about 4%. The sequenced sample consisted of peripheral blood mononuclear cells (PBMCs). The receptors were sampled from a human donor with classical Hodgkin lymphoma. Each CDR3 is given without its conserved first and last residue. The D gene is left open where the match is weak. Size values are once, few and many counts, or a class for expanded clones, and some rows have none.

j_call | clone_size | v_call | d_call | cdr3_aa
TRBJ2-5 | NA | TRBV10-3 | NA | AISDGQQETQY
TRBJ2-3 | once | TRBV6-5 | TRBD2 | ASSQTSANWGTQY
TRBJ2-1 | NA | TRBV4-3 | TRBD2 | ASSQDTSGLFSYNEQF
TRBJ2-1 | NA | TRBV4-3 | NA | ASSIGAADSYNEQF
TRBJ2-5 | NA | TRBV11-2 | NA | ASSLESAAGFQETQY
TRBJ2-1 | NA | TRBV28 | TRBD2 | ASSFGLAGNNEQF
TRBJ2-7 | few | TRBV4-1 | NA | ASSQAFSAYEQY
TRBJ2-1 | NA | TRBV9 | TRBD2 | ASSVGGGRANEQF
TRBJ2-7 | NA | TRBV28 | TRBD2 | ASRTSGASYEQY
TRBJ2-5 | few | TRBV7-2 | NA | ASSLEVTRRSGTQY
TRBJ1-2 | NA | TRBV7-2 | TRBD1 | ASSLPPGTGNGYT
TRBJ1-2 | NA | TRBV11-3 | NA | ASSLDRSQLS
TRBJ1-1 | NA | TRBV9 | NA | ASSPRTRFTEAF
TRBJ2-5 | NA | TRBV16 | NA | ASSGGETQY
TRBJ2-7 | NA | TRBV28 | TRBD1 | ASLPTGTEKRWY
TRBJ2-1 | NA | TRBV10-3 | TRBD2 | GVAGGTYNEQF
TRBJ2-6 | NA | TRBV28 | NA | ASSLRGANVLT
TRBJ1-3 | NA | TRBV19 | NA | ASSADGSSGNTIY
TRBJ2-7 | NA | TRBV7-6 | TRBD2 | ASSLETSGSLSEQY
TRBJ2-1 | NA | TRBV5-1 | NA | ASSLAASAYNEQF
TRBJ2-4 | NA | TRBV6-1 | NA | ASSETRVGKNIQY
TRBJ2-5 | NA | TRBV2 | NA | ASSDRETQY
TRBJ2-7 | NA | TRBV28 | TRBD2 | ASSPGTIYEQY
TRBJ2-2 | NA | TRBV11-3 | NA | ASSLAAAGQGGELF
TRBJ2-2 | NA | TRBV10-3 | NA | ASHLAISGPGTGELF
TRBJ1-3 | NA | TRBV28 | NA | ASSSEGNTIY
TRBJ2-5 | NA | TRBV19 | TRBD1 | ASSSHHSGGQETQY
TRBJ2-7 | few | TRBV28 | TRBD1 | ASRSQTGGGYEQY
TRBJ2-2 | NA | TRBV9 | TRBD1 | ASSARQGDTGELF
TRBJ2-2 | NA | TRBV15 | NA | ATSRVSVSGPGELF
TRBJ2-2 | NA | TRBV4-1 | TRBD1 | ASSPNTGGNAGELF
TRBJ2-3 | NA | TRBV5-1 | NA | ASSFEFRRGDTQY
TRBJ2-1 | NA | TRBV7-9 | TRBD1 | ASSFGDRGSREQF
TRBJ1-5 | NA | TRBV7-2 | TRBD1 | ASSLDRFNQPQH
TRBJ1-5 | NA | TRBV19 | NA | ASSIPGDQPQH
TRBJ1-1 | NA | TRBV18 | TRBD1 | ASSAGGTEAF
TRBJ1-3 | NA | TRBV7-8 | NA | ASSLDSYSGNTIY
TRBJ2-4 | NA | TRBV10-3 | NA | AISESDIATLAKNIQY
TRBJ1-1 | NA | TRBV29-1 | NA | SVDTAMGNTEAF
TRBJ2-7 | NA | TRBV4-1 | NA | ASSQGVGNYEQY
TRBJ2-2 | NA | TRBV5-1 | NA | ASSLSLSGAGELF
TRBJ2-7 | NA | TRBV7-9 | TRBD1 | ASRPDRGKMY
TRBJ1-2 | NA | TRBV29-1 | TRBD1 | SATGGAGYNYGYT
TRBJ2-2 | NA | TRBV19 | TRBD2 | AIEGTRSTGELF
TRBJ2-3 | NA | TRBV9 | NA | ASSASLSYDTQY
TRBJ1-5 | NA | TRBV28 | TRBD1 | ASSPDRGLDQPQH
TRBJ1-2 | NA | TRBV5-1 | TRBD1 | ASKTDATGYT
TRBJ2-7 | NA | TRBV2 | TRBD2 | ASSRAPGLAGQVWYEQY
TRBJ2-3 | once | TRBV9 | NA | ASSAGGLVMQY
TRBJ1-2 | once | TRBV28 | NA | ASSLSAGQSGYT
TRBJ2-1 | NA | TRBV28 | NA | ASSLLAASAGNEQF
TRBJ2-2 | NA | TRBV29-1 | NA | SVERGGGTGELF
TRBJ2-7 | NA | TRBV11-1 | NA | ASSSTRQPYEQY
TRBJ2-5 | NA | TRBV6-1 | TRBD1 | ATGDRVTETQY
TRBJ2-2 | NA | TRBV28 | TRBD2 | ASRAGGMVGELF
TRBJ2-1 | NA | TRBV10-3 | NA | AISEWNNEQF
TRBJ2-7 | NA | TRBV28 | TRBD1 | ASGTPGQGGYEQY